This T cell receptor (beta chain) was identified in a study of shared clonotypes between healthy human individuals. Findings and caveats of the study: Donors were few, which limited the genetic and exposure-history diversity represented. Some clonotypes were shared by all four sorted-subset donors, while others were not shared. The non-shared ones had lower generation probabilities than the shared ones.

This clone has only one observation. The antigen is not known. Memory CD4+ cells were the fraction left after CD45RA+ naive selection. How the authors handled the data: ImmunoSEQ supplied junction-only sequences lacking quality scores, so filtering was different. Sequenced by immunoSEQ multiplex PCR; TCRdb stores in-frame clones only, minus some. V and J calls and clone size are those listed in that table; D and trimming were worked out from the DNA. This sample has around 2,000,000 clones, with 95% found just once. This CDR3 is built from 13 residues. Per the germline V gene, CDR1 is SGHDT and CDR2 is YYEEEE. V lost 6 bases to trimming and J lost 5 bases, with 15 bases between them.

The chain is built from TRBV5-6 and TRBJ2-7; tentative D call: TRBD1 (6 bases). The origin of this receptor is a man aged 18 to 29 in good health. The sample was naive CD4+ T cells sorted from blood. Subset here: CD45RA+ positively selected. CDR3 sequence (DNA): TGTGCCAGCACGAAATCAGGGGCCGACGAGCAGTACTTC. Its protein product is CASTKSGADEQYF.